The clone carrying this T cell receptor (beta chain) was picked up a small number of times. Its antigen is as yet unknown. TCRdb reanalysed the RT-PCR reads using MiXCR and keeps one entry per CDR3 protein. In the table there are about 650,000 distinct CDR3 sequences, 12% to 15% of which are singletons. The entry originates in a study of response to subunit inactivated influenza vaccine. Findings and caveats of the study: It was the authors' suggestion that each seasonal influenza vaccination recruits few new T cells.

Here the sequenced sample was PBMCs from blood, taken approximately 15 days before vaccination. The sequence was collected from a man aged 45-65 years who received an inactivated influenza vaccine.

The CDR3 reads CSASILAGGTDTQYF. The CDR3 DNA follows: TGCAGTGCTAGTATCCTAGCGGGAGGGACAGATACGCAGTATTTT. V gene TRBV20-1 combines with J gene TRBJ2-3; 12 positions match TRBD2. V shed 3 bases, J shed 3 bases, and the junction held 4 bases outside the gene matches. CDR1 and CDR2 from the germline V gene are DFQATT and SNEGSKA (reference sequence). The CDR3 runs to 15 residues.